This is a list of T cell receptor beta chains from one sample in a study of shared clonotypes between healthy human individuals. Measured with immunoSEQ multiplex PCR; TCRdb has only the in-frame clones, and not every one. The sample lists around 2.1 million clones, roughly 91% seen once, with more than 1.5% in the top ten. Sequences were obtained from naive CD8+ T cells from PBMCs. Receptors were obtained from a young man in good health. Some clones in this sample may be carry-over from other donors' samples. The conserved cysteine and the conserved F or W are not part of the CDR3 here. Rows give clone size only sometimes, using once, few, many, or a class for an expanded clone.

>TRBJ2-1|NA|TRBV28
ASSDSVGLAGDNEQF
>TRBJ2-7|NA|TRBV7-9
ASSSRRGYEQY
>TRBJ1-4|NA|TRBV9
ASSSGQGASNEKLF
>TRBJ1-3|NA|TRBV6-5
ASSPGQGRNTIY
>TRBJ2-3|once|TRBV27
ASMELAGVLAQY
>TRBJ2-5|NA|TRBV4-2
ASSLGAGLVQETQY
>NA|NA|TRBV27
ASSPYSGTGGSYEQY
>TRBJ2-7|NA|TRBV5-1
ASSLRGTGNAYEQY
>TRBJ2-1|NA|TRBV13
ASGTGSYNEQF
>TRBJ2-1|NA|TRBV7-2
ASSPRLASPYNEQF
>TRBJ2-7|NA|TRBV15
ATSRVQGDYEQY
>TRBJ1-5|NA|TRBV4-1
ASSQDRNSNQPQH
>TRBJ2-7|NA|TRBV15
ATSRESRPYEQY
>TRBJ2-7|NA|TRBV6-1
ASSDSRYEQY
>TRBJ1-5|NA|TRBV19
ATSPRRFDQPQH
>TRBJ2-5|NA|TRBV28
ASSLVGRYGTQY
>NA|NA|TRBV7-8
ASRGRFSYEQY
>TRBJ2-5|NA|TRBV27
ASRDRGSRETQY
>TRBJ2-1|NA|TRBV7-9
ASSLAQGVNEQF
>TRBJ1-1|NA|TRBV27
ASSSIVGVGTEAF
>TRBJ2-1|NA|TRBV19
ASSTPSSSYNEQF
>TRBJ2-1|NA|TRBV4-3
ASSQEGSRIDEQF
>TRBJ2-7|few|TRBV7-9
ASSPRLADSYEQY
>TRBJ1-1|NA|TRBV5-4
ASSFIGSGTEAF
>TRBJ2-7|NA|TRBV19
ASSSRGLAGGEQY
>TRBJ1-2|NA|TRBV2
ASGQSYFYGYT
>TRBJ2-7|NA|TRBV7-2
ASSPRTGSWEQY
>TRBJ2-3|once|TRBV6-4
ASSEENSYTDTQY
>TRBJ2-2|NA|TRBV21-1
ASSRGLAPTGSSGELF
>TRBJ2-7|NA|TRBV6-1
ASSAPGTSGYYEQY
>TRBJ2-1|NA|TRBV28
ASSFRAQGVSNEQF
>TRBJ2-5|NA|TRBV27
ASGNVGTAKETQY
>TRBJ2-5|NA|TRBV28
ASGGPMKETQY
>TRBJ2-3|NA|TRBV7-9
ASSLEGAPPDTQY
>TRBJ1-1|NA|TRBV28
ASRRSMTGGTEAF
>TRBJ2-7|NA|TRBV27
ASSLTRLAGEQY
>TRBJ1-2|once|TRBV9
ASSLNRGGYT
>TRBJ2-1|NA|TRBV4-1
ASSPQITSGRARSYNEQF
>TRBJ2-1|NA|TRBV6-6
ASRGLAGYNEQF
>TRBJ2-7|NA|TRBV27
ASSSPGQWTYEQY
>TRBJ1-5|NA|TRBV5-1
ASWGRGQRGPQH
>TRBJ2-5|NA|TRBV7-9
ASSFKPGVPKKEETQY
>TRBJ2-7|NA|TRBV30
AHSPLTSGDYEQY
>TRBJ2-7|NA|TRBV19
ASRQAGSYEQY
>TRBJ2-6|NA|TRBV7-8
ASSQDRGGSSGANVLT
>TRBJ2-7|NA|TRBV6-5
ASSYLAVGGEQY
>TRBJ2-7|NA|TRBV27
ASSLSGYYAYEQY
>TRBJ1-1|NA|TRBV18
ASWGDSEAF
>TRBJ2-6|NA|TRBV6-6
AHGGANVLT
>TRBJ2-1|NA|TRBV7-9
ASRDWTFRQF
>TRBJ2-7|NA|TRBV5-1
ASSLSPSYEQY
>TRBJ1-2|NA|TRBV5-6
ASSLEQTEIGYT
>TRBJ2-1|NA|TRBV7-9
ASSLGRPAGLKADEQF